This T cell receptor beta chain was obtained from a study of read filtering for tumor transcriptome and immune sequencing. About the study: Patients were some 16 male and 11 to 15 female, mean age approximately 60 years, range about 47 to 85. Revised staging placed 8 patients in R-ISS I, some 17 in II, more than 5 in III. Study findings and constraints: Dropping single-read clonotypes raised IR-seq and RNA-seq shared-clonotype correlation. IR-seq captured clonotypes deeper and more reliably than RNA-seq.

This clonotype was seen ten or more times. Its antigen remains unknown. CDR1 and CDR2 (germline): SGHRS, YFSETQ. Trimming removed 3 bases from V and 6 bases from J; junction bases left unmatched: 9. The CDR3 sequence is 15 residues long. This library used roughly 0.4 ug RNA and molecular barcoded adaptors spanning alpha/delta and beta/gamma chains. MiXCR, applied by TCRdb to the reads, yields one record per CDR3 protein. Seen here are about 41,000 distinct CDR3 sequences, 13% observed once, and the top ten hold 25% to 35%. The J gene is TRBJ2-3, the V gene TRBV5-1; TRBD1 matches at 8 bases. Material for sequencing was a population of CD138-negative cells sorted from bone marrow. This TCR was recovered from a donor at least 40 years old with multiple myeloma. The CDR3 coding sequence is TGCGCCAGCAGCTACTCGACAGGGGAATTGGATACGCAGTATTTT. Its protein is CASSYSTGELDTQYF.